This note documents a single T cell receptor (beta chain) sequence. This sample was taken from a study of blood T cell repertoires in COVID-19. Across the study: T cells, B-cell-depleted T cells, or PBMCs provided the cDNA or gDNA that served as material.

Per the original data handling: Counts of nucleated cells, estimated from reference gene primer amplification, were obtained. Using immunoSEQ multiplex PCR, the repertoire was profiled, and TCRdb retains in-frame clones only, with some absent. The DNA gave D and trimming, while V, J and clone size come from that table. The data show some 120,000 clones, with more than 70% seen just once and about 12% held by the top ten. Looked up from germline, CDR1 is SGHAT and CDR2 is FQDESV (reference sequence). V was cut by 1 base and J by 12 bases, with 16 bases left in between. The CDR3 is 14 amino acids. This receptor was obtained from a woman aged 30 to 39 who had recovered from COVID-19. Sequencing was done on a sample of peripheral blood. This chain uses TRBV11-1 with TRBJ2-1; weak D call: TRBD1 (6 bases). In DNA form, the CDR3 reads TGTGCCAGCAGCTTAGGGGGGCAGACAATTGGGCAGTTCTTC. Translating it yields CASSLGGQTIGQFF.